The clone carrying this T cell receptor (beta chain) was detected ten times or more. Its specificity is not known. This CDR3 has 12 residues. Germline values: CDR1 MNHNS, CDR2 SASEGT. Trimming cost V 8 bases and J 2 bases, with 7 bases left between them. The data belong to a study of shared clonotypes between healthy human individuals. Points from the study as a whole: Genetic and exposure-history diversity was limited by the small donor number.

Some clones are missing from TCRdb's copy, which holds only in-frame ones; the method was immunoSEQ multiplex PCR. The data show around 990,000 clones, 60% to 80% seen once. This clonotype originated in a man aged 18-30 years in good health. Some clones in this sample may be carry-over from other donors' samples. The chain joins TRBV6-1 to TRBJ1-3; D unclear. The sample comprised memory CD4+ T cells from PBMCs. As to subset: CD45RA-negative fraction. CDR3 sequence: CASHSAGNTIYF. The CDR3 DNA reads as TGTGCCAGCCACTCCGCTGGAAACACCATATATTTT.